These 10 T cell receptor beta chains share one sample of origin, sequenced in a study of cytomegalovirus exposure and HLA in healthy donors. Produced via immunoSEQ multiplex PCR; TCRdb's table is partial and in-frame only. The data show roughly 60,000 clones, about 90% seen once. Sequenced material: PBMCs. The receptors were gathered from a woman under 30 in good health and CMV-seronegative.

The chain carries TRBV10-3 and TRBJ2-3; tentatively, D is TRBD1 (5 bases). The germline CDR1 and CDR2 sequences are ENHRY and SYGVKD. Trimming stripped 10 bases from V and 4 bases from J, with 18 bases between. The CDR3 consists of 14 residues. For the CDR3, the DNA is TGTGCCACCCTAGGGCAGGGTGTGGCAGATACGCAGTATTTT. As protein: CATLGQGVADTQYF.

This chain links TRBV12-5 with TRBJ1-3; possible D gene TRBD1, 5 bases. Germline CDR1 reads LGHNT; CDR2 reads FRNRAP. V was shortened by 2 bases and J by 2 bases, with 16 bases between the two germline ends. The CDR3 has 17 residues. The CDR3 DNA follows: TGTGCTAGTGGTTTGAGGTCTTGGGGGGTTGCTGGAAACACCATATATTTT. Its translation: CASGLRSWGVAGNTIYF.

The chain recombines TRBV27 with TRBJ2-6; tentatively, D is TRBD1 (5 bases). Germline V gene lookup returns CDR1 MNHEY and CDR2 SMNVEV (reference sequence). The CDR3 extends over 17 amino acids. V lost 3 bases and J lost 0, with 12 bases in between. CDR3 nucleotide sequence: TGTGCCAGCAGTTTGATCAGGGTCCCCTCTGGGGCCAACGTCCTGACTTTC. Protein product: CASSLIRVPSGANVLTF. Filled out from reference TRBV27 and TRBJ2-6, the complete variable domain reads EAQVTQNPRYLITVTGKKLTVTCSQNMNHEYMSWYRQDPGLGLRQIYYSMNVEVTDKGDVPEGYKVSRKEKRNFPLILESPSPNQTSLYFCASSLIRVPSGANVLTFGAGSRLTVL.

This rearrangement joins TRBV29-1 to TRBJ1-2; 9 bases are shared with TRBD1. The germline CDR1 and CDR2 sequences are SQVTM and ANQGSEA. V dropped 6 bases and J dropped 6; count of bases not matched to a gene: 17. CDR3 length: 16 residues. CDR3: CSVPGQGRRVLDGYTF. CDR3 DNA: TGCAGCGTCCCGGGACAGGGAAGAAGGGTGCTTGATGGCTACACCTTC. Using reference TRBV29-1 and TRBJ1-2 for the parts outside the CDR3, the full variable domain is SAVISQKPSRDICQRGTSLTIQCQVDSQVTMMFWYRQQPGQSLTLIATANQGSEATYESGFVIDKFPISRPNLTFSTLTVSNMSPEDSSIYLCSVPGQGRRVLDGYTFGSGTRLTVV.

This clone was found a few times. The genes are TRBV2 and TRBJ2-7; D is uncertain. This CDR3 region has 12 residues. Trimming cost V 7 bases and J 3 bases, with 10 bases left between them. Germline lookup yields CDR1 SNHLY and CDR2 FYNNEI. CDR3 nucleotide sequence: TGTGCCAGCAATGGGCCCGACTACGAGCAGTACTTC. This sequence encodes CASNGPDYEQYF.

This clone was seen a single time. This chain uses TRBV4-3 with TRBJ2-3; 10 nucleotides line up with TRBD2. Germline V lookup: CDR1 LGHNA, CDR2 YSLEER. The CDR3 covers 17 residues. The V segment lost 3 bases and the J segment 1 base; nucleotides outside the gene matches: 7. The CDR3 DNA sequence: TGCGCCAGCAGCCACGGGACTCTAGCGGGAGGCACAGATACGCAGTATTTT. Translated: CASSHGTLAGGTDTQYF.

The J gene is TRBJ1-1, the V gene TRBV19; 9 nucleotides align to TRBD1. Trimming removed 7 bases from V and 0 bases from J; junction bases left unmatched: 6. This CDR3 is 15 amino acids long. CDR1 and CDR2 from the germline V gene are LNHDA and SQIVND (reference sequence). CDR3 sequence: CASNPGTGMNTEAFF. CDR3 sequence (DNA): TGTGCCAGTAACCCCGGGACAGGGATGAACACTGAAGCTTTCTTT. The variable domain in full, completed from reference TRBV19 and TRBJ1-1, reads DGGITQSPKYLFRKEGQNVTLSCEQNLNHDAMYWYRQDPGQGLRLIYYSQIVNDFQKGDIAEGYSVSREKKESFPLTVTSAQKNPTAFYLCASNPGTGMNTEAFFGQGTRLTVV.

This clone was observed once. The V gene is TRBV29-1, the J gene TRBJ2-7; a weak D match, TRBD2 (5 bases). V lost 6 bases to trimming and J lost 4 bases, with 10 bases between them. The CDR3 covers 11 residues. Per the germline V gene, CDR1 is SQVTM and CDR2 is ANQGSEA. The CDR3 reads CSVKRRYEQYF. The CDR3 bases are TGCAGCGTAAAAAGGAGGTACGAGCAGTACTTC.

The chain combines TRBV7-6 with TRBJ1-5, with TRBD1 matching 7 bases. Germline V gene data show CDR1 as SGHVS and CDR2 as FNYEAQ. The ends lost 5 bases at V and 3 bases at J; junction bases unmatched: 4. This CDR3 has 14 amino acids. The CDR3 DNA reads as TGTGCCAGCAGCATTGGACAGGACAATCAGCCCCAGCATTTT. Translated: CASSIGQDNQPQHF.

The CDR3 spells CASSELLAGTGHEQYF. Written as DNA, the CDR3 is TGTGCCAGCAGTGAATTACTAGCGGGGACCGGGCACGAGCAGTACTTC. This rearrangement joins TRBV25-1 to TRBJ2-7; 10 bases align to TRBD2. J lost 5 bases, V lost 1 base, and 8 bases had no gene match. From germline, CDR1 is MGHDK and CDR2 SYGVNS. This CDR3 is 16 amino acids long.